Presented here are 15 T cell receptor beta chains from one specimen sequenced in a study of early T cells in non-severe SARS-CoV-2 infection. From the 5' RACE reads, TCRdb called clonotypes with MiXCR, one entry per CDR3 protein. The data contain over 75,000 distinct CDR3 sequences, less than 15% of them singletons. Sample: whole blood. Every receptor here comes from an adult who was a healthcare worker with PCR-confirmed SARS-CoV-2 infection or an uninfected control (not recorded which).

This clonotype occurred a few times. This sequence joins TRBV28 and TRBJ1-1, with a possible D match to TRBD1 (5 bases). From germline, CDR1 is MDHEN and CDR2 SYDVKM. CDR3 length: 12 amino acids. Trimming removed 5 bases from V and 7 bases from J, with 11 bases in between. The DNA for the CDR3 is TGTGCCAGCAGTCCCCCAGGGTTTGAAGCTTTCTTT. Protein product: CASSPPGFEAFF.

The V and J genes are TRBV28 and TRBJ2-4; no firm D call. The germline V gene encodes CDR1 MDHEN and CDR2 SYDVKM. This CDR3 spans 15 amino acids. The germline V and J ends were trimmed by 4 bases and 1 base, with 11 bases remaining between them. CDR3 residues: CASSSYRRAKNIQYF. CDR3 nucleotide sequence: TGTGCCAGCAGTTCGTATCGGCGGGCCAAAAACATTCAGTACTTC.

A word on this clonotype: It may be a read error: a sequence one base away is much more abundant. The J gene is TRBJ2-3, the V gene TRBV29-1, with 12 bases lining up with TRBD2. V trimming: 6 bases; J trimming: 11 bases; junction bases outside the gene matches: 12. In germline, CDR1 is SQVTM, CDR2 ANQGSEA. The CDR3 has 14 amino acids. The CDR3 loop is CSVPSGGAVYMQYF. DNA of the CDR3: TGCAGCGTGCCTAGCGGGGGGGCCGTTTATATGCAGTATTTT.

As to this clonotype: Given a much more abundant clone one base away, this may be a read error. The gene calls are TRBV6-1 and TRBJ1-1; tentatively, D is TRBD1 (6 bases). The CDR3 has 13 amino acids. The V gene lost 2 bases and the J gene lost 8 bases, with 12 bases spanning the gap. CDR1 and CDR2 from the germline V gene are MNHNS and SASEGT. In DNA form, the CDR3 reads TGTGCCAGCAGTGAAAGCGGGGGCCGGGAAGCTTTCTTT. Encoded protein: CASSESGGREAFF.

This clonotype appeared many times. V usage is TRBV24-1 and J usage is TRBJ2-2; D gene uncertain. The V gene lost 4 bases and the J gene lost 5 bases, with 4 bases spanning the gap. The CDR3 consists of 12 residues. CDR1 KGHDR and CDR2 SFDVKD come from the germline V gene. The CDR3 here is CATSDRTGELFF. The CDR3 nucleotides are TGTGCCACCAGTGACCGGACCGGGGAGCTGTTTTTT.

The rearrangement uses TRBV12-3 or TRBV12-4 and TRBJ1-1; 7 bases agree with TRBD1. The CDR3 is 16 residues long. The trim removed 3 bases at V and 11 bases at J, leaving 18 bases unmatched. The CDR3 region is CASSFIQGRRDSRAFF. As DNA, the CDR3 is TGTGCCAGCAGTTTCATTCAGGGTAGAAGGGACAGCCGGGCTTTCTTT.

CDR3 DNA sequence: TGTGCCAGCAGTAGAGAGACACTCTTATCTGGGGCCAACGTCCTGACTTTC. This gives the protein CASSRETLLSGANVLTF. The V gene is TRBV2, the J gene TRBJ2-6; D is undetermined. V was cut by 5 bases and J by 1 base, with 15 bases left in between. Germline CDR1 is SNHLY and CDR2 is FYNNEI. CDR3 length equals 17 residues.

This clonotype occurred many times. The chain uses TRBV12-3 or TRBV12-4 and TRBJ1-4; D call uncertain. V was cut by 5 bases and J by 7 bases, with 14 bases left in between. This CDR3 spans 14 amino acids. The CDR3, as DNA: TGTGCCAGCAGTCGCCCCCCCGAGGGTGAAAAACTGTTTTTT. This sequence encodes CASSRPPEGEKLFF.

The rearrangement uses TRBV4-3 and TRBJ1-1, with 7 nucleotides matching TRBD1. The length of the CDR3 is 15 residues. CDR1 LGHNA and CDR2 YSLEER come from the germline V gene. The trim removed 0 bases at V and 3 bases at J, leaving 4 bases unmatched. The CDR3 sequence is CASSQEVGTDTEAFF. CDR3 nucleotide sequence: TGCGCCAGCAGCCAAGAAGTGGGGACAGACACTGAAGCTTTCTTT.

Many counts were recorded for this clonotype. The chain couples TRBV12-3 or TRBV12-4 to TRBJ1-1; 8 positions agree with TRBD1. With V trimmed by 3 bases and J by 10 bases, 4 bases remained unmatched. The CDR3 length is 12 residues. In DNA, the CDR3 is TGTGCCAGCAGTTTGGACAGGGCGAGAGCTTTCTTT. Amino acid sequence: CASSLDRARAFF.

This clonotype was seen repeatedly, ten times or more. The chain carries TRBV2 and TRBJ2-1, with 13 positions matching TRBD2. The CDR3 is 14 amino acids. With V trimmed by 8 bases and J by 6 bases, 4 bases remained unmatched. The germline V gene encodes CDR1 SNHLY and CDR2 FYNNEI. CDR3 residues: CASRTSGGVNEQFF. CDR3 DNA: TGTGCCAGCCGAACTAGCGGGGGGGTCAATGAGCAGTTCTTC.

The sample holds a few counts of this clonotype. The rearrangement joins TRBV5-1 to TRBJ2-1; D may be TRBD1 or TRBD2 (5 bases each). The length of the CDR3 is 16 residues. V lost 2 bases and J 0 bases, leaving 12 bases between the germline ends. The V gene's germline CDR1 is SGHRS and CDR2 YFSETQ. Here the CDR3 reads CASSFGQLGSYNEQFF. CDR3 bases: TGCGCCAGCAGCTTCGGACAACTAGGCTCCTACAATGAGCAGTTCTTC.

This clonotype appeared a few times. This chain joins TRBV2 and TRBJ1-4; D is unresolved. The CDR3 contains 14 residues. Trimming cost V 6 bases and J 8 bases, with 16 bases left between them. Germline-derived CDR1 and CDR2 are SNHLY and FYNNEI. The CDR3 protein is CASRDGAGWEKLFF. In nucleotides, the CDR3 is TGTGCCAGCAGGGACGGTGCCGGTTGGGAAAAACTGTTTTTT.

This chain links TRBV19 with TRBJ2-1, with TRBD1 as a possible D gene (5 bases). Trimming removed 6 bases from V and 0 bases from J, with 12 bases in between. The CDR3 sequence is 15 residues long. Germline CDR1 and CDR2: LNHDA and SQIVND (reference sequence). The CDR3 sequence: CASSRDWGSYNEQFF. CDR3 nucleotide sequence: TGTGCCAGTAGCAGGGATTGGGGCTCCTACAATGAGCAGTTCTTC.

The chain recombines TRBV6-5 with TRBJ2-1; perhaps TRBD2 as D (6 bases). CDR1 is MNHEY and CDR2 is SVGAGI in the germline V gene. V was clipped by 3 bases and J by 2 bases, with 8 bases between them. The CDR3 has 14 amino acids. CDR3: CASSYWGAYNEQFF. DNA of the CDR3: TGTGCCAGCAGTTATTGGGGGGCCTACAATGAGCAGTTCTTC.